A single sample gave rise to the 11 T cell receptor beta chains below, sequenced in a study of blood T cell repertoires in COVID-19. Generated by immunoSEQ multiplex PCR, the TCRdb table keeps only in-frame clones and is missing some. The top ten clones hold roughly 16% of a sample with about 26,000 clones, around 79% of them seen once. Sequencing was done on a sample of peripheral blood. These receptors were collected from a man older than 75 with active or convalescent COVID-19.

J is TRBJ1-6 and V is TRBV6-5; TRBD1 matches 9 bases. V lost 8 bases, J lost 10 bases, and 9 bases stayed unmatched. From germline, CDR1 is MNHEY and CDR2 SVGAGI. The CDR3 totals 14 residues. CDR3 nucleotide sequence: TGTGCCAGCTCCTCCAGGGACAGGGTGTCACCCCTCCACTTT. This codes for CASSSRDRVSPLHF.

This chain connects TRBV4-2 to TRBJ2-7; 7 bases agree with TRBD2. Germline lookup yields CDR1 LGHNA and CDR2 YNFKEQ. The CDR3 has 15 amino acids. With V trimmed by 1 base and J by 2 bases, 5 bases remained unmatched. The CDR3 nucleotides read TGTGCCAGCAGCCAAGGGCTAGCGGTTGCCTACGAGCAGTACTTC. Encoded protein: CASSQGLAVAYEQYF.

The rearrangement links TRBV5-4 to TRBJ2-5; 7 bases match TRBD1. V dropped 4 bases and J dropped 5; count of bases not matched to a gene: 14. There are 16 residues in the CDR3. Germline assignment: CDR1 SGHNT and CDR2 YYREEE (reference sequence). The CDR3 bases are TGTGCCAGCAGCAAGACCATGAGGGGGCCCGGGGAGACCCAGTACTTC. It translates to CASSKTMRGPGETQYF. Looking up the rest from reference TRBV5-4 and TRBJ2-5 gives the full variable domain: ETGVTQSPTHLIKTRGQQVTLRCSSQSGHNTVSWYQQALGQGPQFIFQYYREEENGRGNFPPRFSGLQFPNYSSELNVNALELDDSALYLCASSKTMRGPGETQYFGPGTRLLVL.

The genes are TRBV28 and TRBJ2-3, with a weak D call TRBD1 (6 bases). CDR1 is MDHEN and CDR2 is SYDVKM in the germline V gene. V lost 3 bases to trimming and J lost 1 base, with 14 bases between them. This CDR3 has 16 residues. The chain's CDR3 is CASSFTGFYGTDTQYF. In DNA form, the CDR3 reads TGTGCCAGCAGTTTCACAGGGTTTTATGGCACAGATACGCAGTATTTT.

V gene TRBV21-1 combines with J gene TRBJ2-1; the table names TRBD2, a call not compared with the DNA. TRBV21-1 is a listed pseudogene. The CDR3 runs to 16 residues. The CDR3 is CASTRRDYNREIEQFF. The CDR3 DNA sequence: TGTGCCAGCACCCGCCGGGACTACAATCGGGAAATTGAGCAGTTCTTC.

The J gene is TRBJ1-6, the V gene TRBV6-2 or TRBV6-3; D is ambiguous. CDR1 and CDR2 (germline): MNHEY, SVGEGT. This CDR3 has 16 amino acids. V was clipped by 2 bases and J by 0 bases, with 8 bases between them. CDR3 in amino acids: CASSYGSYSYNSPLHF. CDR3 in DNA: TGTGCCAGCAGTTACGGCAGTTACTCCTATAATTCACCCCTCCACTTT.

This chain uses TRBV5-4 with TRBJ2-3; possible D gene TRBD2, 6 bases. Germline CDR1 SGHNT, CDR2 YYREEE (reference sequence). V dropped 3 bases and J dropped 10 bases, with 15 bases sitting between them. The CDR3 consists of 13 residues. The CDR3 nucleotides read TGTGCCAGCAGCTCGACTAGTTCACGGGCGCAGTATTTT. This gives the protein CASSSTSSRAQYF.

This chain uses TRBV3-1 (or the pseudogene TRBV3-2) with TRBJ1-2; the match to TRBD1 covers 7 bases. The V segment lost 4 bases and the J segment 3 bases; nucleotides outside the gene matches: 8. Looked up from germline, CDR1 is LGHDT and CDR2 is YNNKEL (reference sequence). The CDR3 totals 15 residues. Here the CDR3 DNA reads TGTGCCAGCAGCCTGCTTCGACAGGGATACTATGGCTACACCTTC. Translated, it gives CASSLLRQGYYGYTF.

Here the CDR3 reads CASSVGRRDTYEQYF. In DNA form, the CDR3 reads TGTGCCAGCAGCGTGGGGAGGCGGGATACCTACGAGCAGTACTTC. The J gene is TRBJ2-7, the V gene TRBV11-2; D possibly corresponds to TRBD2 (6 bases). Per the germline V gene, CDR1 is SGHAT and CDR2 is FQNNGV. This CDR3 is built from 15 residues. Trimming stripped 5 bases from V and 2 bases from J, with 16 bases between.

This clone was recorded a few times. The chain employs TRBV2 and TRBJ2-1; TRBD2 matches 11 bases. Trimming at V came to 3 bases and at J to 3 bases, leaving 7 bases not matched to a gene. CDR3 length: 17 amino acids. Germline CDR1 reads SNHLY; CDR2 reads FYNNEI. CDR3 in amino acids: CASSDFSSGGNYNEQFF. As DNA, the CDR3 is TGTGCCAGCAGTGATTTTTCTAGCGGGGGGAACTACAATGAGCAGTTCTTC.

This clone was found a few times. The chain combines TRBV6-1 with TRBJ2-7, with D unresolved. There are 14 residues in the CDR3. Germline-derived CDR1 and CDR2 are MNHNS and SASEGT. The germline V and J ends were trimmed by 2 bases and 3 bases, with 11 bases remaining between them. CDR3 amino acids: CASSEYDTIYEQYF. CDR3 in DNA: TGTGCCAGCAGTGAATACGACACCATCTACGAGCAGTACTTC.